A selection of T cell receptor beta chains follows, all from one sample in a study of blood T cell repertoires in COVID-19. The data were produced by immunoSEQ multiplex PCR, yet TCRdb's version contains in-frame clones alone and is incomplete. The table shows roughly 200,000 clones, with approximately 85% occurring only once. The source material was peripheral blood. The origin of the receptors is a human donor with active or convalescent COVID-19. The donor label of this sample is uncertain. Each CDR3 is given with its conserved first and last residue.

J,V,CDR3
TRBJ1-3,TRBV5-1,CASRQDRGSGNTIYF
TRBJ2-5,TRBV4-1,CASSRGAGRERKETQYF
TRBJ2-7,TRBV28,CASSLGQTYEQYF
TRBJ1-6,TRBV30,CAWTPGRGGNSPLHF
TRBJ2-2,TRBV5-1,CASSLSGRGNTGELFF
TRBJ2-7,TRBV3-1/TRBV3-2,CASSQTSGKAYEQYF
TRBJ2-5,TRBV11-3,CASSIAGWQQETQYF
TRBJ2-7,TRBV19,CASSIVGTESGSRFSYEQYF
TRBJ2-6,TRBV27,CASSQRGSSGANVLTF
TRBJ1-2,TRBV19,CASSFPRTGSYGYTF
TRBJ2-3,TRBV7-6,CASSQTSGRGTDTQYF
TRBJ1-1,TRBV11-1,CASSLALGQGTEAFF
TRBJ2-2,TRBV12-5,CASGFRAGGNTGELFF
TRBJ2-3,TRBV7-9,CASRRTLTDTQYF
TRBJ2-2,TRBV6-5,CASSYTGTGDTGELFF
TRBJ2-7,TRBV7-9,CASSFPRGTEYEQYF
TRBJ1-2,TRBV30,CAWSGRPLRGYTF
TRBJ1-4,TRBV6-5,CASIRGQGAWEKLFF
TRBJ2-7,TRBV7-2,CASSFPQRSAGGLEQYF
TRBJ1-2,TRBV11-2,CASSLDITDYGYTF
TRBJ2-7,TRBV5-4,CASSLLQGTTEQYF
TRBJ2-3,TRBV30,CAWRGTSTDTQYF
TRBJ2-2,TRBV27,CASIARPSGIPGGELFF
TRBJ1-5,TRBV18,CASSSGDRQPQHF
TRBJ2-7,TRBV7-9,CASSLFEASGVYEQYF
TRBJ2-3,TRBV28,CASSPWREGTDTQYF
TRBJ2-2,TRBV5-1,CASSPRDSYTGELFF
TRBJ1-1,TRBV4-2,CASSQGDRGSTEAFF
TRBJ1-4,TRBV4-3,CASSVQSGVGGEKLFF
TRBJ1-5,TRBV19,CASSIRDDNQPQHF
TRBJ2-4,TRBV11-3,CASSPRLGIAKNIQYF
TRBJ2-3,TRBV6-2/TRBV6-3,CASSPGLAGGKTQYF
TRBJ2-1,TRBV25-1,CASSVGAEQFF
TRBJ2-5,TRBV5-6,CASSFIAGAEETQYF
TRBJ1-2,TRBV10-3,CAISGKTGGKDYGYTF
TRBJ2-3,TRBV15,CATSRPGHGTDTQYF